This entry lists 25 T cell receptor beta chains sequenced from one sample in a study of Graves' ophthalmopathy and Graves' hyperthyroidism. The authors amplified TCR beta CDR3 regions from RNA transcripts. RT-PCR with HTBI primers came first, then second-round multiplex PCR. TCRdb reprocessed the multiplex PCR reads with MiXCR, giving one entry per CDR3 protein. The sample includes 660,000 or so distinct CDR3 sequences, more than 40% of them seen just once. Sequencing was done on a sample of peripheral blood. These receptor sequences come from an adult man with Graves' ophthalmopathy.

The J gene is TRBJ1-1, the V gene TRBV10-3; unclear D gene. Germline V gene sequence: CDR1 ENHRY, CDR2 SYGVKD. V gave up 11 bases and J gave up 0 bases, with 10 bases separating them. The CDR3 sequence is 12 residues long. The CDR3 nucleotides read TGTGCCGGAAGAGGGCTGAACACTGAAGCTTTCTTT. Protein: CAGRGLNTEAFF.

The rearrangement joins TRBV4-3 to TRBJ1-2; 8 bases are a match to TRBD1. Germline V gene lookup returns CDR1 LGHNA and CDR2 YSLEER. Trimming removed 1 base from V and 4 bases from J; junction bases left unmatched: 5. CDR3 length: 15 residues. Here the CDR3 reads CASSQVRQGPYGYTF. In DNA, the CDR3 is TGCGCCAGCAGCCAAGTTCGACAGGGGCCCTATGGCTACACCTTC.

V and J are TRBV7-4 and TRBJ1-6; the D is unclear. V was trimmed by 5 bases and J by 10 bases, leaving 15 bases between them. CDR1 SGHVT and CDR2 SQSDAQ come from the germline V gene. The CDR3 is made up of 14 amino acids. In DNA, the CDR3 is TGTGCCAGCAGCGGGCCCGGGTTTGAGTCACCCCTCCACTTT. Its protein is CASSGPGFESPLHF.

The rearrangement joins TRBV25-1 to TRBJ2-7; TRBD1 matches 9 bases. CDR1 and CDR2 from the germline V gene are MGHDK and SYGVNS. The junction had 6 bases not matched to a gene; V was cut back by 2 bases and J by 1 base. This CDR3 contains 16 residues. CDR3 sequence (DNA): TGTGCCAGCAGTGAAAAGACCGGGACAGGGTCCTACGAGCAGTACTTC. Protein: CASSEKTGTGSYEQYF.

This clonotype occurred many times. The V call is TRBV5-1, the J call TRBJ1-2; D not resolved. Germline lookup yields CDR1 SGHRS and CDR2 YFSETQ. This CDR3 is built from 15 residues. V gave up 0 bases and J gave up 4 bases, with 13 bases separating them. CDR3 region: CASSLGPLDLYGYTF. CDR3 DNA: TGCGCCAGCAGCTTGGGACCGCTCGATCTCTATGGCTACACCTTC.

The gene calls are TRBV12-3 or TRBV12-4 and TRBJ2-5; 9 positions agree with TRBD1. V shed 4 bases, J shed 1 base, and the junction held 13 bases outside the gene matches. This CDR3 region has 18 residues. CDR3: CASSYSMMDRGVQETQYF. As DNA, the CDR3 is TGTGCCAGCAGTTACTCGATGATGGACAGGGGTGTCCAAGAGACCCAGTACTTC.

The chain recombines TRBV11-2 with TRBJ2-5; D not certain. Germline V gene data show CDR1 as SGHAT and CDR2 as FQNNGV. The CDR3 runs 12 residues. The ends were cut back, 5 bases at V and 7 bases at J, with 11 bases in the middle. The CDR3 sequence is CASSPVGWTQYF. Written as DNA, the CDR3 is TGTGCCAGCAGCCCGGTGGGGTGGACCCAGTACTTC.

This clonotype is a singleton in its sample. One end of the junction varies from germline; a read error may be responsible. The chain uses TRBV10-2 and TRBJ1-2; TRBD1 is a possible D gene (5 bases). From germline, CDR1 is WSHSY and CDR2 SAAADI. The CDR3 totals 13 residues. The CDR3 spells CASSPDDRYGYTF. The DNA of the CDR3 is TGTGCCAGCTCACCGGATGACAGATATGGCTACACCTTC.

This clonotype has only a few counts. Possible read error: a much larger clone is one base away. This chain links TRBV2 with TRBJ2-7; D is ambiguous. V was clipped by 4 bases and J by 2 bases, with 12 bases between them. Germline V CDR1 and CDR2: SNHLY, FYNNEI. This CDR3 has 14 amino acids. The CDR3 region is CASSVTRPTYEQYF. CDR3 DNA: TGTGCCAGCAGTGTAACCCGGCCAACCTACGAGCAGTACTTC.

This clonotype was observed at least ten times. The chain links TRBV15 to TRBJ2-5; maybe TRBD1 (6 bases). The V and J ends lost 5 bases and 0 bases respectively, with 13 bases between them. CDR1 and CDR2 from the germline V gene are LNHNV and YYDKDF (reference sequence). There are 15 residues in the CDR3. The CDR3 reads CATSRSQGNQETQYF. In DNA form, the CDR3 reads TGTGCCACCAGCCGCTCGCAGGGGAACCAAGAGACCCAGTACTTC.

The rearrangement uses TRBV10-3 and TRBJ1-2; D is unresolved. Germline CDR1 is ENHRY and CDR2 is SYGVKD. The CDR3 consists of 12 residues. Trimming took 3 bases from V and 6 from J, leaving 8 bases between them. CDR3 sequence: CAISENGDGYTF. DNA of the CDR3: TGTGCCATCAGTGAAAACGGGGATGGCTACACCTTC.

This clonotype has at least ten counts. The chain uses TRBV6-1 and TRBJ1-5; 9 bases match TRBD1. The CDR3 consists of 17 residues. Germline V gene sequence: CDR1 MNHNS, CDR2 SASEGT. With 6 bases clipped from V and 4 bases from J, the junction kept 13 bases outside the gene matches. CDR3 loop: CASRGYPGTGKNQPQHF. The CDR3 DNA reads TGTGCCAGCAGGGGCTACCCCGGGACAGGGAAGAATCAGCCCCAGCATTTT.

This clonotype was seen at least ten times. The chain joins TRBV7-6 to TRBJ1-1; TRBD1 agrees at 7 bases. The germline V gene has CDR1 SGHVS and CDR2 FNYEAQ. Trimming removed 5 bases from V and 5 bases from J; junction bases left unmatched: 8. The CDR3 totals 14 residues. CDR3 residues: CASSEGQKITEAFF. As DNA, the CDR3 is TGTGCCAGCAGCGAGGGACAGAAGATAACTGAAGCTTTCTTT. The complete variable domain, with remaining parts taken from reference TRBV7-6 and TRBJ1-1, reads GAGVSQSPRYKVTKRGQDVALRCDPISGHVSLYWYRQALGQGPEFLTYFNYEAQQDKSGLPNDRFSAERPEGSISTLTIQRTEQRDSAMYRCASSEGQKITEAFFGQGTRLTVV.

There are a few counts of this clonotype. The chain links TRBV20-1 to TRBJ1-2; 7 bases fit TRBD1. Losses at the gene ends were 2 bases for V and 1 base for J; bases not matched to a gene: 13. The CDR3 consists of 17 residues. Germline V gives CDR1 DFQATT, CDR2 SNEGSKA (reference sequence). The CDR3: CSARSGSGQKHNYGYTF. CDR3 sequence (DNA): TGCAGTGCTAGATCGGGTTCGGGACAGAAACATAACTATGGCTACACCTTC.

The chain combines TRBV10-3 with TRBJ2-2; D might be TRBD1 (6 bases). The CDR3 loop spans 15 amino acids. The germline V and J ends were trimmed by 10 bases and 2 bases, with 17 bases remaining between them. The germline CDR1 and CDR2 sequences are ENHRY and SYGVKD. This CDR3 is CATDWGLGNTGELFF. CDR3 sequence (DNA): TGTGCCACCGACTGGGGGCTAGGAAACACCGGGGAGCTGTTTTTT.

This clonotype has at least ten counts. This CDR3 is CASSFNRVLTGELFF. The CDR3 nucleotides read TGTGCCAGCAGTTTTAATAGGGTCCTCACCGGGGAGCTGTTTTTT. V is TRBV7-9 and J is TRBJ2-2; the D is unclear. Germline V gives CDR1 SEHNR, CDR2 FQNEAQ (reference sequence). V was shortened by 6 bases and J by 4 bases, with 15 bases between the two germline ends. CDR3 length: 15 residues.

This clonotype occurred many times. This chain connects TRBV19 to TRBJ1-2, with TRBD1 matching over 11 bases. Germline V gene lookup returns CDR1 LNHDA and CDR2 SQIVND (reference sequence). V shed 3 bases, J shed 4 bases, and the junction held 4 bases outside the gene matches. The CDR3 contains 15 residues. The CDR3 reads CASSIRTGGVYGYTF. The CDR3 bases are TGTGCCAGTAGTATCCGGACAGGGGGCGTCTATGGCTACACCTTC. Full variable domain (outside the CDR3, taken from reference TRBV19 and TRBJ1-2): DGGITQSPKYLFRKEGQNVTLSCEQNLNHDAMYWYRQDPGQGLRLIYYSQIVNDFQKGDIAEGYSVSREKKESFPLTVTSAQKNPTAFYLCASSIRTGGVYGYTFGSGTRLTVV.

This clonotype showed up just once. A much larger clone lies one base from this, so it may be a read error. J is TRBJ1-2 and V is TRBV7-3; D is uncertain. Germline CDR1 SGHTA, CDR2 FQGTGA. The CDR3 spans 13 residues. The CDR3 nucleotides read TGTGCCAGCAGCTTGTCGTCTAACTATGACTACACCTTC. This encodes CASSLSSNYDYTF.

This clonotype was counted many times. The V and J genes are TRBV10-2 and TRBJ2-7; maybe TRBD1 (5 bases). V lost 3 bases and J lost 3, with 12 bases in between. Germline assignment: CDR1 WSHSY and CDR2 SAAADI. The length of the CDR3 is 14 residues. CDR3 nucleotide sequence: TGCGCCAGCAGTGAAAGGGGCGTAGGCTACGAGCAGTACTTC. Translated: CASSERGVGYEQYF.

The table lists this clonotype with a few counts. V is TRBV20-1 and J is TRBJ1-5; D unresolved. Trimming took 5 bases from V and 0 from J, leaving 11 bases between them. The germline gives CDR1 DFQATT, CDR2 SNEGSKA (reference sequence). The CDR3 consists of 14 residues. The CDR3, as DNA: TGCAGTGCTGGACCGGGCAATAGCAATCAGCCCCAGCATTTT. Its translation: CSAGPGNSNQPQHF.

This clonotype was seen repeatedly, ten times or more. The chain couples TRBV10-3 to TRBJ1-6, with D uncertain. CDR3 length equals 15 residues. The V end was cut by 10 bases, the J end by 5 bases, with 18 bases between. From germline, CDR1 is ENHRY and CDR2 SYGVKD. The CDR3 nucleotides read TGTGCCAGCTCCCAACACACAACGAATAATTCACCCCTCCACTTT. It is translated as CASSQHTTNNSPLHF.

This clonotype was seen repeatedly, ten times or more. V is TRBV4-1 and J is TRBJ1-2; tentative D call: TRBD1 (6 bases). From germline, CDR1 is MGHRA and CDR2 YSYEKL. CDR3 length: 13 amino acids. V dropped 7 bases and J dropped 6 bases, with 15 bases sitting between them. The CDR3 sequence: CASTKGQSNGYTF. The CDR3 DNA reads TGCGCCAGCACCAAAGGACAGAGCAATGGCTACACCTTC.

This chain connects TRBV4-3 to TRBJ2-5; the D gene is possibly TRBD1 (6 bases). Germline-derived CDR1 and CDR2 are LGHNA and YSLEER. V dropped 2 bases and J dropped 2 bases, with 12 bases sitting between them. CDR3 size: 15 residues. As DNA, the CDR3 is TGCGCCAGCAGCCAAAGCCCGGACAGACAAGAGACCCAGTACTTC. It yields the protein CASSQSPDRQETQYF.

The V and J genes are TRBV5-1 and TRBJ2-3, with D perhaps TRBD2 (6 bases). With 4 bases removed from V and 0 bases from J, the gap between germline ends came to 18 bases. This CDR3 has 17 residues. Germline CDR1 is SGHRS and CDR2 is YFSETQ. Here the CDR3 DNA reads TGCGCCAGCAGCCACGGAGGGCTTGGGGCTAGCACAGATACGCAGTATTTT. Amino acid sequence: CASSHGGLGASTDTQYF.

This clonotype came up many times. This chain joins TRBV7-9 and TRBJ2-7; D is unresolved. The CDR3 has 14 amino acids. Looked up from germline, CDR1 is SEHNR and CDR2 is FQNEAQ (reference sequence). V was pared by 4 bases and J by 3 bases, with 13 bases between. The CDR3 is CASSSPGRHYEQYF. The CDR3 DNA sequence: TGTGCCAGCAGCTCCCCCGGCAGACACTACGAGCAGTACTTC.